The clone carrying this TCR beta chain appeared many times. V was clipped by 6 bases and J by 1 base, with 12 bases between them. Germline V lookup: CDR1 MDHEN, CDR2 SYDVKM. The CDR3 consists of 14 residues. This entry belongs to a study of identical twins. Using its own MiXCR run on the 5' RACE reads, TCRdb lists one record per CDR3 protein. Among 140,000 to 150,000 distinct CDR3 sequences listed, roughly 3.5% were seen once. The chain joins TRBV28 to TRBJ1-1; D is ambiguous. Sequenced: memory T cells sorted from blood. The receptor comes from a man between 18 and 29 years old in good health. This CDR3 is CASRFGLRNTEAFF. CDR3 coding DNA: TGTGCCAGCAGATTCGGACTCAGGAACACTGAAGCTTTCTTT. The full variable domain, its missing parts supplied by reference TRBV28 and TRBJ1-1, is DVKVTQSSRYLVKRTGEKVFLECVQDMDHENMFWYRQDPGLGLRLIYFSYDVKMKEKGDIPEGYSVSREKKERFSLILESASTNQTSMYLCASRFGLRNTEAFFGQGTRLTVV.